This T cell receptor beta chain originates from a study of blood T cell repertoires in COVID-19. On the study more broadly: Collection of acute and convalescent COVID-19 samples took place in the United States, Italy and Spain. PBMCs, B-cell-depleted T cells, or T cells were the source of the cDNA or gDNA that made up the material.

Germline values: CDR1 SGHVS, CDR2 FQNEAQ. Trimming shortened V by 5 bases and J by 6 bases, and 16 bases separated the two germline ends. CDR3 size: 14 residues. In the source study's methods: Amplification with reference gene primers provided the estimates of nucleated cell counts. This table comes from immunoSEQ multiplex PCR, and its TCRdb copy is limited to in-frame clones, with some not included. V, J and clone size are those of that table, while D and trimming were read from the DNA. The sample lists roughly 110,000 clones, around 89% occurring once. The chain couples TRBV7-8 to TRBJ2-5; D unresolved. The specimen sequenced was peripheral blood. The sequence derives from a woman between 50 and 59 years old with acute or convalescent COVID-19. The CDR3 sequence: CASSPRRSPKTQYF. In DNA form, the CDR3 reads TGTGCCAGCAGCCCCCGTCGGAGCCCGAAGACCCAGTACTTC.